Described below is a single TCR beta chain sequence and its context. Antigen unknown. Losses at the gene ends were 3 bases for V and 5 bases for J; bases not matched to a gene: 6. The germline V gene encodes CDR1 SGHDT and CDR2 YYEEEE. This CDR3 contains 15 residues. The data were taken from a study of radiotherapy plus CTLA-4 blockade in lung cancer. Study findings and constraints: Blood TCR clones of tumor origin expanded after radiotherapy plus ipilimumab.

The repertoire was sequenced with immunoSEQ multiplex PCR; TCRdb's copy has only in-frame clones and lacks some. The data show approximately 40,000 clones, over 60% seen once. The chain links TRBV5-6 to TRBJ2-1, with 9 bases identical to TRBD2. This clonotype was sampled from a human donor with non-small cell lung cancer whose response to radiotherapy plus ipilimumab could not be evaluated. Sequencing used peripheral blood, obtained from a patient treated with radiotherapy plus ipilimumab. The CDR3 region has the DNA TGTGCCAGCAGCTCGCGGGGGGGCCTCAACAATGAGCAGTTCTTC. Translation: CASSSRGGLNNEQFF.